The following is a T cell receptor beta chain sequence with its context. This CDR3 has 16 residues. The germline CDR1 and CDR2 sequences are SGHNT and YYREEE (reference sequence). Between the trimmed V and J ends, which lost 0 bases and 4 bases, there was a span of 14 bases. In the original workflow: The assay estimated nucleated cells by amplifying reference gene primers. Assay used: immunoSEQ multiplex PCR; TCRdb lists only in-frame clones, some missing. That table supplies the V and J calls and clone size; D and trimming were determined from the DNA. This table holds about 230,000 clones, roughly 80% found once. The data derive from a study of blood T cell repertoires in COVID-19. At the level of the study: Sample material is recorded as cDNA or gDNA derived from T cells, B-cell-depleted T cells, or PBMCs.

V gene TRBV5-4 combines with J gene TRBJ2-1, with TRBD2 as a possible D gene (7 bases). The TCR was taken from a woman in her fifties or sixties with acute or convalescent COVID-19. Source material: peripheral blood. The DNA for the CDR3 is TGTGCCAGCAGCTTGGCCGCGGGGAGGGGGTACAATGAGCAGTTCTTC. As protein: CASSLAAGRGYNEQFF.